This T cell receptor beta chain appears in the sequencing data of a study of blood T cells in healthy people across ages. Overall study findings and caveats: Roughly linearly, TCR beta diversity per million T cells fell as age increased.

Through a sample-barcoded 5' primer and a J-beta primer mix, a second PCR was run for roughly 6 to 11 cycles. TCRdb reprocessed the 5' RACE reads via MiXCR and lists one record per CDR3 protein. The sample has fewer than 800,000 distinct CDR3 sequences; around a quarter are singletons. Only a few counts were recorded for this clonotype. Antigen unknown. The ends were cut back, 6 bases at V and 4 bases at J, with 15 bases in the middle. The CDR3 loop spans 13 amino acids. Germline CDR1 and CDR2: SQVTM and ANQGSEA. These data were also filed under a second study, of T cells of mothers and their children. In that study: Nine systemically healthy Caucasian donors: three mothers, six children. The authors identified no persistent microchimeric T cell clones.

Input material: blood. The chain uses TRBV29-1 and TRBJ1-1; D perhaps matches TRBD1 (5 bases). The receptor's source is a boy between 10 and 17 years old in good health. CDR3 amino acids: CSVLTRGGTEAFF. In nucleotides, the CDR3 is TGCAGCGTACTCACCCGGGGGGGCACTGAAGCTTTCTTT.